The entry below gives a single T cell receptor beta chain sequence along with its context. Its antigen is currently unknown. Other nucleotide sequences in the sample specify the same CDR3. The data were obtained in a study of shared clonotypes between healthy human individuals. The study's findings and limits: Estimated richness values were generally larger in naive subsets than in memory subsets.

Sequencing was performed with immunoSEQ multiplex PCR; in TCRdb, only in-frame clones are kept and a portion is missing. This sample has millions of clones; 90% to 95% occur once, and the top ten carry 0.1% to 0.15%. Germline-derived CDR1 and CDR2 are GTSNPN and SVGIG (reference sequence). The CDR3 covers 13 residues. V was pared by 5 bases and J by 8 bases, with 6 bases of the junction left unmatched. Sequenced material: naive CD4+ T cells sorted from blood. As for subset: CD45RA+ positively selected. The sequence was collected from a man aged 18 to 35 in good health. V gene TRBV30 combines with J gene TRBJ1-6; 7 positions match TRBD1. The CDR3 bases are TGTGCCTGGCGGGGGCAGGGGGATTCACCCCTCCACTTT. The encoded protein is CAWRGQGDSPLHF.